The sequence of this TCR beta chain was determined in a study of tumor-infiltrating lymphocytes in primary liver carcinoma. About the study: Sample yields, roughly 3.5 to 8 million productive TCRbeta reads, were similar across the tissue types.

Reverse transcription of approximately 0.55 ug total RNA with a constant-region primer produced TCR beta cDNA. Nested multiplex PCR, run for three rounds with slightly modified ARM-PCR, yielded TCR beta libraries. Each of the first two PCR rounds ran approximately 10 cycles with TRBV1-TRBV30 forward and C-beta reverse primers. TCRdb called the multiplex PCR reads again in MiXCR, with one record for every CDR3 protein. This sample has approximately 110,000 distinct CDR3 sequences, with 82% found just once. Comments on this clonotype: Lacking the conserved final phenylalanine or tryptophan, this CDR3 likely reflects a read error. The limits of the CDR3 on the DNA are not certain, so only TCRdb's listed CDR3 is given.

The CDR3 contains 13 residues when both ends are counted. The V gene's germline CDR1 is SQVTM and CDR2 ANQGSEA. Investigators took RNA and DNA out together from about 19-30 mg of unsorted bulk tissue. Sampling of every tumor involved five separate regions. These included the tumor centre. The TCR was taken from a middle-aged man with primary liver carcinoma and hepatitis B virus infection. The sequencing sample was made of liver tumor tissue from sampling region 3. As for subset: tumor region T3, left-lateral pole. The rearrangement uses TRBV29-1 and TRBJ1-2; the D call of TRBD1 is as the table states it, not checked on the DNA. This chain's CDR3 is CSDSTGDNYGYTV.